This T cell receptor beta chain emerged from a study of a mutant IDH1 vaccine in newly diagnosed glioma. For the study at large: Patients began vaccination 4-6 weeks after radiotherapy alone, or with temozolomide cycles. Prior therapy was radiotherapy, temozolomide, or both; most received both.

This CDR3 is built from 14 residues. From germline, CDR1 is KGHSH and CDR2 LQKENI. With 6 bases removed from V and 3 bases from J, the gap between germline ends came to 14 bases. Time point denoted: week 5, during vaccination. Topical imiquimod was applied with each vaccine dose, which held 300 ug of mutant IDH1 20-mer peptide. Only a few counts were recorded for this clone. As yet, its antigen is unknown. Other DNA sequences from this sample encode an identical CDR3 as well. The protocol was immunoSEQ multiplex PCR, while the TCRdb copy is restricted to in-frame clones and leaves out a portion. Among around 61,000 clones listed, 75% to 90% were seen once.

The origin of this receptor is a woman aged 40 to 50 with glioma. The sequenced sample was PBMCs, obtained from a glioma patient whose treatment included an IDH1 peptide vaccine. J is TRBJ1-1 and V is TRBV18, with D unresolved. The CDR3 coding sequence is TGTGCCAGCTCCCTGGGAGGAGTGGACACTGAAGCTTTCTTT. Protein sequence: CASSLGGVDTEAFF.